The source of this T cell receptor (beta chain) is a study of blood T cell repertoires in COVID-19. About the study: Acute and convalescent COVID-19 specimens originated in the United States, Italy and Spain. T cells, B-cell-depleted T cells, or PBMCs provided the cDNA or gDNA that served as material.

Trimming took off 4 bases at V and 7 bases at J, with 11 bases between the two ends. This CDR3 is 13 amino acids long. Germline V gives CDR1 LNHDA, CDR2 SQIVND (reference sequence). In the study's own analysis: Reference gene primer amplification in the assay estimated nucleated cell counts. Profiled with immunoSEQ multiplex PCR; TCRdb holds only in-frame clones, not every one. V and J calls and clone size are copied from that table; D and trimming were computed from the DNA. The sample records about 110,000 clones, around 86% being singletons. The origin of this receptor is a man in his 70s with acute or convalescent COVID-19. This rearrangement joins TRBV19 to TRBJ1-5; D is unclear. Sequencing was done on a sample of peripheral blood. The DNA of the CDR3 is TGTGCCAGTAGTAGGGAAGAGGGCCAGCCCCAGCATTTT. It yields the protein CASSREEGQPQHF.